Below, one T cell receptor beta chain is given with its context. The V gene lost 4 bases and the J gene lost 1 base, with 12 bases spanning the gap. The CDR3 loop spans 15 amino acids. The germline V gene has CDR1 MDHEN and CDR2 SYDVKM. The data belong to a study of CD8 T cells in Susac syndrome. Reverse transcription of roughly 0.5 to 1 ug RNA was carried out with random hexamers. In TCRdb, the immunoSEQ multiplex PCR reads were re-called with MiXCR into one record per CDR3 protein. The sample lists 100,000 to 150,000 distinct CDR3 sequences, roughly 95% seen once, with around 0.12% in the top ten. The sample was CD4+ T cells from PBMCs. The receptor was derived from a human donor in good health. The V call is TRBV28, the J call TRBJ2-3; D is uncertain. The CDR3 is CASSSWGPGTDTQYF. CDR3 DNA sequence: TGTGCCAGCAGTTCGTGGGGTCCCGGCACAGATACGCAGTATTTT.